The 10 T cell receptor beta chains in this list originate from one sample, sequenced in a study of cytomegalovirus exposure and HLA in healthy donors. Clones were sequenced by immunoSEQ multiplex PCR, and TCRdb holds only the in-frame ones, with some missing. The top ten hold more than 0.8% of the sample, which has 71,000 or so clones, less than 95% seen once. Material for sequencing was PBMCs. The receptors shown here come from a woman between 18 and 29 years old in good health and CMV-seronegative.

The chain carries TRBV4-2 and TRBJ1-2; D gene unclear. The germline gives CDR1 LGHNA, CDR2 YNFKEQ. This CDR3 spans 12 amino acids. The V end was cut by 2 bases, the J end by 6 bases, with 7 bases between. The CDR3, as DNA: TGTGCCAGCAGCCAATTATATCATGGCTACACCTTC. Translating it yields CASSQLYHGYTF.

This clone was counted between two and nine times. V is TRBV6-1 and J is TRBJ2-7, with 14 bases fitting TRBD2. The V gene end was trimmed by 4 bases and the J gene end by 5 bases; junction bases not matched to a gene: 4. The CDR3 sequence is 15 residues long. Germline-derived CDR1 and CDR2 are MNHNS and SASEGT. The chain's CDR3 is CASSGLAGGPDEQYF. CDR3 nucleotides: TGTGCCAGCAGTGGACTAGCGGGAGGGCCCGACGAGCAGTACTTC.

The chain recombines TRBV28 with TRBJ2-3, with a weak D call TRBD2 (6 bases). The V gene's germline CDR1 is MDHEN and CDR2 SYDVKM. V lost 5 bases, J lost 5 bases, and 14 bases lay in between. The CDR3 length is 14 residues. CDR3 sequence: CASSGTGVRDTQYF. The CDR3 DNA follows: TGTGCCAGCAGTGGAACGGGAGTAAGAGATACGCAGTATTTT.

This chain uses TRBV7-9 with TRBJ1-5; D unresolved. Per the germline V gene, CDR1 is SEHNR and CDR2 is FQNEAQ (reference sequence). With 2 bases removed from V and 9 bases from J, the gap between germline ends came to 11 bases. This CDR3 is 13 amino acids long. The CDR3 region is CASSLSNFGPQHF. DNA of the CDR3: TGTGCCAGCAGCTTAAGTAATTTCGGGCCCCAGCATTTT. Drawing the rest from reference TRBV7-9 and TRBJ1-5, the complete variable domain is DTGVSQNPRHKITKRGQNVTFRCDPISEHNRLYWYRQTLGQGPEFLTYFQNEAQLEKSRLLSDRFSAERPKGSFSTLEIQRTEQGDSAMYLCASSLSNFGPQHFGDGTRLSIL.

The CDR3: CARKRGRAYNEQFF. The CDR3 DNA sequence: TGTGCCAGGAAACGAGGGAGGGCCTACAATGAGCAGTTCTTC. This chain connects TRBV2 to TRBJ2-1; 7 positions match TRBD2. This CDR3 has 14 residues. V lost 9 bases, J lost 2 bases, and 7 bases stayed unmatched. CDR1 is SNHLY, CDR2 FYNNEI, per germline.

The V and J genes are TRBV4-2 and TRBJ1-2, with 9 positions matching TRBD1. J gave up 6 bases and V 4 bases, and 12 bases lay outside the gene matches. Germline values: CDR1 LGHNA, CDR2 YNFKEQ. CDR3 length: 16 amino acids. This CDR3 reads CASSRDREGAIHGYTF. CDR3 DNA sequence: TGTGCCAGCAGCCGGGACAGGGAGGGCGCTATACATGGCTACACCTTC.

CDR3 region: CASTAGPRGNIQYF. DNA of the CDR3: TGTGCCAGCACCGCCGGGCCAAGAGGGAACATTCAGTACTTC. The V call is TRBV9, the J call TRBJ2-4; D possibly corresponds to TRBD2 (5 bases). There are 14 residues in the CDR3. Trimming removed 6 bases at V and 7 bases at J, with 17 bases between. Germline CDR1 reads SGDLS; CDR2 reads YYNGEE.

The chain carries TRBV2 and TRBJ2-7; no firm D call. V gave up 3 bases and J gave up 1 base, with 13 bases separating them. The CDR3 consists of 15 residues. Germline V gene sequence: CDR1 SNHLY, CDR2 FYNNEI. CDR3: CASSDIFVISYEQYF. The CDR3 DNA follows: TGTGCCAGCAGTGATATATTCGTAATTTCCTACGAGCAGTACTTC.

The V call is TRBV5-6, the J call TRBJ2-3, with 8 positions matching TRBD2. In germline, CDR1 is SGHDT, CDR2 YYEEEE. With 6 bases clipped from V and 1 base from J, the junction kept 10 bases outside the gene matches. This CDR3 is 16 amino acids long. The CDR3 DNA reads TGTGCCAGCAACAAAGGGCTAGCGGGTCGCACAGATACGCAGTATTTT. Encoded protein: CASNKGLAGRTDTQYF.

This clone showed up just once. This chain joins TRBV7-3 and TRBJ2-3; D may be TRBD1 (7 bases). The CDR3 consists of 19 residues. The V and J ends lost 5 bases and 4 bases respectively, with 28 bases between them. Germline V gene data show CDR1 as SGHTA and CDR2 as FQGTGA. The CDR3 DNA reads as TGTGCCAGCAGCCGCGGGGCTCCGATCCGGACAGGTTACGCAGATACGCAGTATTTT. Protein product: CASSRGAPIRTGYADTQYF.